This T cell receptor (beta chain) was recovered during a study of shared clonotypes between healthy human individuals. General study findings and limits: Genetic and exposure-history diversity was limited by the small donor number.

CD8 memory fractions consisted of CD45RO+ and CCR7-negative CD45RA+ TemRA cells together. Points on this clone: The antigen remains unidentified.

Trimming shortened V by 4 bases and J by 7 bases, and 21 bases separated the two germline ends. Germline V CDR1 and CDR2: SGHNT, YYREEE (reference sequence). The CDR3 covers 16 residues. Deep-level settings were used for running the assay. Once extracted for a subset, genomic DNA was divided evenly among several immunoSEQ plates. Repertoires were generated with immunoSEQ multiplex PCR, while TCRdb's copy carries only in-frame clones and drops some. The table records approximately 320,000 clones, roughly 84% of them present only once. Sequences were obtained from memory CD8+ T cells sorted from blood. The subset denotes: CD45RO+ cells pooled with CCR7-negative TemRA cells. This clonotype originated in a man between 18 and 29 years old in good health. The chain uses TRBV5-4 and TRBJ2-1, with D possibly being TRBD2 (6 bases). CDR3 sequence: CASSPMSGWGGNEQFF. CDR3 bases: TGTGCCAGCAGCCCGATGAGCGGGTGGGGCGGTAATGAGCAGTTCTTC.